This T cell receptor (beta chain) was observed in a study of tumor-infiltrating lymphocytes in primary liver carcinoma. The study's findings and limits: Relative to tumor region pairs, the tumor-adjacent and tumor-blood pairs showed overlap that was lower.

The table lists this clonotype with many counts. What it binds is unknown. The V segment lost 1 base and the J segment 6 bases; nucleotides outside the gene matches: 1. CDR3 size: 14 residues. Germline CDR1 reads SGHRS; CDR2 reads YFSETQ. TCR beta cDNA came from about 500 ng total RNA, primed with a constant-region primer. Three rounds of nested multiplex PCR with slightly modified ARM-PCR produced TCR beta libraries. Researchers ran the first two PCR rounds for approximately 10 cycles each with TRBV1-TRBV30 forward primers and a C-beta reverse primer. TCRdb redid the calling of the multiplex PCR reads with MiXCR, one entry per CDR3 protein. The sample includes around 29,000 distinct CDR3 sequences, 60% to 85% of them seen just once. RNA and DNA were co-extracted from roughly 20-30 mg of unsorted bulk tissue.

The J gene is TRBJ2-1, the V gene TRBV5-1, with 10 bases aligning to TRBD2. The sequencing input was liver tumor tissue from sampling region 5. The sample's subset: tumor region T5, tumor centre. The TCR was taken from a man aged 35-49 years with primary liver carcinoma and hepatitis B virus infection. CDR3 coding DNA: TGCGCCAGCAGCTTGAGCGGGAGGGCCAATGAGCAGTTCTTC. This gives the protein CASSLSGRANEQFF. Together with reference TRBV5-1 and TRBJ2-1, the CDR3 gives the full variable domain: KAGVTQTPRYLIKTRGQQVTLSCSPISGHRSVSWYQQTPGQGLQFLFEYFSETQRNKGNFPGRFSGRQFSNSRSEMNVSTLELGDSALYLCASSLSGRANEQFFGPGTRLTVL.